The next 30 T cell receptor beta chains were all read from a single sample in a study of T-cell memory formation after mild COVID-19. Each CDR3 protein gets one entry after TCRdb re-called the 5' RACE reads with MiXCR. The table lists hundreds of thousands of distinct CDR3 sequences, more than 20% of them singletons, with 10% to 15% in the top ten. Sequenced: PBMCs or a T cell subset sorted from them (not recorded which). The receptors were gathered from an adult woman who had mild COVID-19 (a few samples of this study predate the infection). Cell type and time point are not known.

The chain links TRBV2 to TRBJ2-2; 7 bases are shared with TRBD1. V shed 6 bases, J shed 6 bases, and the junction held 1 base outside the gene matches. This CDR3 has 12 amino acids. The germline V gene has CDR1 SNHLY and CDR2 FYNNEI. CDR3: CASSTGAGELFF. The CDR3 DNA reads TGTGCCAGCAGCACAGGGGCCGGGGAGCTGTTTTTT.

This sequence joins TRBV30 and TRBJ2-5; D ambiguous. V gave up 0 bases and J gave up 5 bases, with 10 bases separating them. Germline V gives CDR1 GTSNPN, CDR2 SVGIG (reference sequence). The CDR3 sequence is 13 residues long. The CDR3 spells CAWSVRVGETQYF. CDR3 DNA: TGTGCCTGGAGTGTTAGGGTCGGGGAGACCCAGTACTTC.

This clonotype was observed many times. The V gene is TRBV4-2, the J gene TRBJ2-7, with a possible D match to TRBD2 (6 bases). The length of the CDR3 is 14 residues. Between the trimmed V and J ends, which lost 4 bases and 6 bases, there was a span of 16 bases. Germline-derived CDR1 and CDR2 are LGHNA and YNFKEQ. CDR3 loop: CASSPLTSPSEQYF. The CDR3 DNA reads TGTGCCAGCAGCCCCTTGACTAGTCCCTCCGAGCAGTACTTC.

This clonotype was detected only a few times. This sequence joins TRBV30 and TRBJ2-2; a possible D gene is TRBD1 (6 bases). V was shortened by 1 base and J by 16 bases, with 19 bases between the two germline ends. CDR3 size: 13 residues. Germline CDR1 reads GTSNPN; CDR2 reads SVGIG (reference sequence). The CDR3 sequence is CAWSGHRAGIQFF. For the CDR3, the DNA is TGTGCCTGGAGTGGCCACAGGGCCGGGATCCAGTTTTTT.

This clonotype came up a few times. J is TRBJ2-5 and V is TRBV5-5; TRBD2 agrees at 15 bases. Germline-derived CDR1 and CDR2 are SGHKS and YYEKEE (reference sequence). CDR3 length: 20 residues. Trimming at V came to 1 base and at J to 0 bases, leaving 10 bases not matched to a gene. CDR3 sequence (DNA): TGTGCCAGCAGCTTGTCATTCTGGACTAGCGGGGGGGCCGACCAAGAGACCCAGTACTTC. Residues: CASSLSFWTSGGADQETQYF.

This chain links TRBV20-1 with TRBJ2-2; D possibly matches TRBD1 or TRBD2 (6 bases each). The CDR3 consists of 20 residues. Per germline, CDR1 DFQATT and CDR2 SNEGSKA (reference sequence). Trimming removed 3 bases from V and 3 bases from J, with 29 bases in between. For the CDR3, the DNA is TGCAGTGCTAGGGAGGGGGTTAAGCCCCCGACTACGCGCGACACCGGGGAGCTGTTTTTT. The encoded protein is CSAREGVKPPTTRDTGELFF.

Comments on this clonotype: Possible read error: a much larger clone is one base away. The V call is TRBV7-2, the J call TRBJ1-1, with no clear D. The V end lost 4 bases, the J end lost 0 bases, and 6 bases lay between the germline ends. The length of the CDR3 is 13 residues. The V gene's germline CDR1 is SGHTA and CDR2 FQGNSA. Written as DNA, the CDR3 is TGTGCCAGCAGCTGGTCAGTGAACACTGAAGCTTTCTTT. Translation gives CASSWSVNTEAFF.

The chain is built from TRBV7-9 and TRBJ2-3; possible D gene TRBD1, 6 bases. V was cut by 6 bases and J by 0 bases, with 13 bases left in between. The V gene's germline CDR1 is SEHNR and CDR2 FQNEAQ (reference sequence). CDR3 size: 15 residues. CDR3 sequence: CASSSDRDSTDTQYF. CDR3 sequence (DNA): TGTGCCAGCAGTTCGGACAGAGATAGCACAGATACGCAGTATTTT.

This clonotype turned up a few times. J is TRBJ2-7 and V is TRBV4-2, with 14 nucleotides matching TRBD2. Germline trimming cut 3 bases from V and 0 bases from J; bases unmatched to any gene: 7. This CDR3 spans 18 amino acids. Per the germline V gene, CDR1 is LGHNA and CDR2 is YNFKEQ. The CDR3 DNA sequence: TGTGCCAGCAGCCAGCGGGGACTAGCGGGAGAGATCTCCTACGAGCAGTACTTC. Protein product: CASSQRGLAGEISYEQYF.

This rearrangement joins TRBV14 to TRBJ2-7; D might be TRBD1 (6 bases). V shed 4 bases and J shed 7 bases, with 11 bases lying between them. CDR3 length: 12 residues. Germline CDR1 is SGHDN and CDR2 is FVKESK. CDR3 in DNA: TGTGCCAGCAGCCCACGGACAGAAGAGCAGTACTTC. Its translation is CASSPRTEEQYF.

In this sample, this clonotype turned up a few times. This chain uses TRBV20-1 with TRBJ2-7; 7 bases are shared with TRBD2. Germline values: CDR1 DFQATT, CDR2 SNEGSKA (reference sequence). This CDR3 contains 13 residues. Trimming cost V 7 bases and J 0 bases; bases outside gene matches: 6. The CDR3 nucleotides are TGCAGTGTTTGGCGGGAGAGCTCCTACGAGCAGTACTTC. Amino acids: CSVWRESSYEQYF.

The CDR3 loop is CASSARPTGAGGTDTQYF. CDR3 DNA: TGCGCCAGCAGCGCGAGACCGACCGGGGCGGGAGGCACAGATACGCAGTATTTT. V is TRBV5-1 and J is TRBJ2-3, with TRBD2 identical over 7 bases. Germline CDR1 and CDR2: SGHRS and YFSETQ. The CDR3 totals 18 residues. V shed 4 bases and J 1 base; nucleotides not matched to a gene: 15.

This chain links TRBV2 with TRBJ2-1, with a possible D match to TRBD1 (6 bases). The CDR3 loop spans 16 amino acids. Between the trimmed V and J ends, which lost 3 bases and 9 bases, there was a span of 21 bases. Germline V gene data show CDR1 as SNHLY and CDR2 as FYNNEI. The CDR3 reads CASSERSGVRVGEQFF. DNA for the CDR3: TGTGCCAGCAGTGAGAGGTCAGGGGTCCGCGTCGGTGAGCAGTTCTTC.

V gene TRBV24-1 combines with J gene TRBJ2-7; TRBD1 agrees at 8 bases. J gave up 2 bases and V 3 bases, and 8 bases lay outside the gene matches. Germline values: CDR1 KGHDR, CDR2 SFDVKD. CDR3 length: 16 residues. CDR3 DNA: TGTGCCACCAGTGATCAGTCCGGGACAGGAGCCTACGAGCAGTACTTC. This codes for CATSDQSGTGAYEQYF.

The chain uses TRBV27 and TRBJ2-5; D is tentatively TRBD1 or TRBD2 (7 bases each). The V end lost 6 bases, the J end lost 4 bases, and 9 bases lay between the germline ends. Germline values: CDR1 MNHEY, CDR2 SMNVEV (reference sequence). The CDR3 loop spans 12 amino acids. The CDR3 DNA sequence: TGTGCCAGCAGCAGGGGGGGAGAGACCCAGTACTTC. Translated: CASSRGGETQYF.

This clonotype was seen only a few times. The V and J genes are TRBV12-3 or TRBV12-4 and TRBJ2-2, with D possibly matching TRBD2 (6 bases). Trimming cost V 5 bases and J 12 bases, with 22 bases left between them. CDR3 size: 15 residues. CDR3: CASSPPGLTAKKLFF. As DNA, the CDR3 is TGTGCCAGCAGTCCGCCGGGACTTACGGCGAAAAAGCTGTTTTTT.

The table lists this clonotype with many counts. The chain has TRBV20-1 and TRBJ2-5, with 10 bases identical to TRBD2. Germline V CDR1 and CDR2: DFQATT, SNEGSKA (reference sequence). The CDR3 has 15 amino acids. V lost 6 bases, J lost 4 bases, and 11 bases stayed unmatched. The DNA of the CDR3 is TGCAGTGCGTACGAGCGGGAGGGCCCGTTAGAGACCCAGTACTTC. Its protein product is CSAYEREGPLETQYF.

This clonotype occurred a few times. V usage is TRBV7-3 and J usage is TRBJ2-2; TRBD1 matches 10 bases. CDR1 and CDR2 from the germline V gene are SGHTA and FQGTGA. CDR3 length: 15 residues. V lost 4 bases to trimming and J lost 4 bases; unmatched junction nucleotides: 3. CDR3 bases: TGTGCCAGCAGCTACGGACAGGGGGGCACCGGGGAGCTGTTTTTT. Translation gives CASSYGQGGTGELFF.

The V call is TRBV29-1, the J call TRBJ1-2, with a possible D match to TRBD1 (6 bases). The CDR3 is 12 residues long. Germline V gene lookup returns CDR1 SQVTM and CDR2 ANQGSEA. V was shortened by 1 base and J by 8 bases, with 11 bases between the two germline ends. CDR3 residues: CSVEGRGFGYTF. The DNA of the CDR3 is TGCAGCGTTGAAGGCAGGGGTTTCGGCTACACCTTC.

The chain has TRBV7-9 and TRBJ2-7; D gene ambiguous. The CDR3 is made up of 11 amino acids. The V gene's germline CDR1 is SEHNR and CDR2 FQNEAQ (reference sequence). V lost 5 bases, J lost 6 bases, and 8 bases lay in between. CDR3 region: CASSNLVEQYF. Here the CDR3 DNA reads TGTGCCAGCAGCAATCTTGTCGAGCAGTACTTC.

V usage is TRBV7-7 and J usage is TRBJ2-7; 7 bases match TRBD1. CDR1 and CDR2 (germline): SSHAT, FNYEAQ (reference sequence). The CDR3 extends over 15 amino acids. Trimming took 3 bases from V and 3 from J; bases not matched to a gene: 8. In DNA, the CDR3 is TGTGCCAGCAGCTTTTCGACAGGGAGCGGCTACGAGCAGTACTTC. It encodes CASSFSTGSGYEQYF.

The V gene is TRBV5-6, the J gene TRBJ1-1, with TRBD1 matching 8 bases. Germline assignment: CDR1 SGHDT and CDR2 YYEEEE. J gave up 0 bases and V 4 bases, and 5 bases lay outside the gene matches. CDR3 length equals 15 residues. The CDR3 region is CASSVSGQVNTEAFF. CDR3 DNA: TGTGCCAGCAGCGTATCGGGACAGGTGAACACTGAAGCTTTCTTT.

This sequence joins TRBV12-3 or TRBV12-4 and TRBJ1-5; D is ambiguous. V dropped 4 bases and J dropped 5 bases, with 15 bases sitting between them. The CDR3 covers 15 residues. The CDR3 DNA follows: TGTGCCAGCAGTTCCAGGCCCGTTAGGGATCAGCCCCAGCATTTT. Protein: CASSSRPVRDQPQHF.

This clonotype showed up just a few times. The V and J genes are TRBV5-1 and TRBJ2-1; 8 bases align to TRBD2. This CDR3 is built from 15 residues. The V gene end was trimmed by 3 bases and the J gene end by 8 bases; junction bases not matched to a gene: 10. Germline values: CDR1 SGHRS, CDR2 YFSETQ. The CDR3 region has the DNA TGCGCCAGCAGCTCCAGCGGGAGTGACCCGTATGAGCAGTTCTTC. Encoded protein: CASSSSGSDPYEQFF.

V gene TRBV21-1 combines with J gene TRBJ2-1; the table's TRBD1 call for D was not verified on the DNA. TRBV21-1 represents a pseudogene. The CDR3 extends over 19 amino acids. CDR3 protein: CASSKAGAEFLGVDNEQFF. The CDR3 DNA sequence: TGTGCCAGCAGCAAAGCGGGGGCAGAGTTTCTTGGCGTAGACAATGAGCAGTTCTTC.

The chain carries TRBV11-2 and TRBJ1-2; D is perhaps TRBD1 (6 bases). Germline V gene data show CDR1 as SGHAT and CDR2 as FQNNGV. Trimming cost V 5 bases and J 8 bases, with 21 bases left between them. The CDR3 is 15 residues long. DNA for the CDR3: TGTGCCAGCAGCGCAACAGGGCGCGCAGTCTTCGGCTACACCTTC. Amino acid sequence: CASSATGRAVFGYTF.

As for this clonotype: This sequence may be a read error, since a much larger clone differs from it by one base. The V call is TRBV19, the J call TRBJ2-1; 10 positions agree with TRBD1. The CDR3 covers 15 residues. Germline V lookup: CDR1 LNHDA, CDR2 SQIVND (reference sequence). The CDR3 nucleotides are TGTGTCAGTAGTTCGGGACAGGGGTATTTGGATGAGCAGTTCTTC. Its translation: CVSSSGQGYLDEQFF.

This clonotype has a handful of counts. The rearrangement joins TRBV12-3 or TRBV12-4 to TRBJ1-5; the D is unclear. The germline V and J ends were trimmed by 6 bases and 0 bases, with 18 bases remaining between them. The CDR3 is 17 residues long. CDR3 nucleotide sequence: TGTGCCAGCAGATACCTCCTCGACGGATATAGCAATCAGCCCCAGCATTTT. Translation gives CASRYLLDGYSNQPQHF.

The chain is built from TRBV7-3 and TRBJ1-1; D uncertain. This CDR3 has 12 residues. V lost 6 bases to trimming and J lost 8 bases, with 13 bases between them. The germline V gene has CDR1 SGHTA and CDR2 FQGTGA. In DNA, the CDR3 is TGTGCCAGCAGTTCGGGTGGGCCAGAAGCTTTCTTT. It encodes CASSSGGPEAFF.

This clonotype showed up just a few times. The rearrangement uses TRBV20-1 and TRBJ2-1, with TRBD2 identical over 10 bases. This CDR3 is 13 amino acids long. Per the germline V gene, CDR1 is DFQATT and CDR2 is SNEGSKA (reference sequence). J was trimmed by 2 bases and V by 6 bases; bases with no gene match: 1. CDR3 loop: CSAGLAAYNEQFF. The CDR3, as DNA: TGCAGTGCAGGACTAGCGGCCTACAATGAGCAGTTCTTC.